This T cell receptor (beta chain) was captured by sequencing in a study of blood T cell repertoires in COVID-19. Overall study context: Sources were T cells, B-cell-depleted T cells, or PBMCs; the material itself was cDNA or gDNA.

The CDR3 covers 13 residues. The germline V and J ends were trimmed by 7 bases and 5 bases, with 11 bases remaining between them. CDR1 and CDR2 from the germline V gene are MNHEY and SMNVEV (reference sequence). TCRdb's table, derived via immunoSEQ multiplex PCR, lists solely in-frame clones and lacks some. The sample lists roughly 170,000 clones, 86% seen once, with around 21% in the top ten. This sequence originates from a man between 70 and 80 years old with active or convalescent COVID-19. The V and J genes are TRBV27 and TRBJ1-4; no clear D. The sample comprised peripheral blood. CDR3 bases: TGTGCCAGCACTTGGGCCGCGAATGAAAAACTGTTTTTT. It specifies CASTWAANEKLFF.